This passage covers 2 T cell receptor beta chains from one sample sequenced in a study of T cells in narcolepsy. Method: immunoSEQ multiplex PCR; TCRdb's copy keeps in-frame clones and lacks some. The sample includes tens of thousands of clones, 82% of them seen just once. Source material: CD45RA- memory CD4+ T cells from PBMCs. These receptors came from a human donor with narcolepsy.

Here the CDR3 reads CASSLEASTRPDTQYF. The CDR3 coding sequence is TGCGCCAGCAGCTTGGAGGCTAGCACCCGTCCAGATACGCAGTATTTT. The J gene is TRBJ2-3, the V gene TRBV5-1, with D perhaps TRBD2 (5 bases). The CDR3 is 16 residues long. Germline CDR1 reads SGHRS; CDR2 reads YFSETQ. V dropped 0 bases and J dropped 4 bases, with 15 bases sitting between them. The full variable domain, completed using reference TRBV5-1 and TRBJ2-3, is KAGVTQTPRYLIKTRGQQVTLSCSPISGHRSVSWYQQTPGQGLQFLFEYFSETQRNKGNFPGRFSGRQFSNSRSEMNVSTLELGDSALYLCASSLEASTRPDTQYFGPGTRLTVL.

The CDR3 sequence: CASSRGAKQPQHF. In nucleotides, the CDR3 is TGTGCCAGCAGCCGAGGGGCGAAACAGCCCCAGCATTTT. The rearrangement joins TRBV7-9 to TRBJ1-5; perhaps TRBD1 as D (5 bases). With 5 bases removed from V and 7 bases from J, the gap between germline ends came to 12 bases. CDR1 is SEHNR, CDR2 FQNEAQ, per germline (reference sequence). The CDR3 runs 13 residues.